These T cell receptor beta chains were read from a single sample in a study of cytomegalovirus exposure and HLA in healthy donors. The method was immunoSEQ multiplex PCR; TCRdb's version includes in-frame clones alone and lacks a portion of them. The top ten hold approximately 5.3% of the sample, which has approximately 88,000 clones, roughly 72% seen once. Sample: PBMCs. All receptors derive from a man aged 30-40 years in good health and CMV-seropositive. Each CDR3 is given with its conserved first and last residue. A D gene is named only where the DNA matches it firmly. Some rows have no size entry. The others give once, few or many, or a class for an expanded clone.

cdr3_aa: CASSSSGTSYGYTF
cdr3_nt: TGCGCCAGCAGCTCTTCCGGGACATCATATGGCTACACCTTC
d_call: NA
j_call: TRBJ1-2
v_call: TRBV5-1
clone_size: NA

cdr3_aa: CASSLEAGEFETQYF
cdr3_nt: TGTGCCAGCAGCTTAGAGGCGGGGGAGTTTGAGACCCAGTACTTC
d_call: TRBD2
j_call: TRBJ2-5
v_call: TRBV7-6
clone_size: NA

cdr3_aa: CASTLPGVGKNIQYF
cdr3_nt: TGTGCCAGTACTTTGCCGGGGGTCGGCAAAAACATTCAGTACTTC
d_call: NA
j_call: TRBJ2-4
v_call: TRBV19
clone_size: NA

cdr3_aa: CSAHLGGGDTGELFF
cdr3_nt: TGCAGCGCCCACTTAGGAGGGGGCGACACCGGGGAGCTGTTTTTT
d_call: NA
j_call: TRBJ2-2
v_call: TRBV29-1
clone_size: NA

cdr3_aa: CSVVGISYEQYF
cdr3_nt: TGCAGCGTTGTCGGGATCTCCTACGAGCAGTACTTC
d_call: NA
j_call: TRBJ2-7
v_call: TRBV29-1
clone_size: NA

cdr3_aa: CASSARTGGLIGYQPQHF
cdr3_nt: TGTGCCAGCAGCGCACGGACAGGGGGCTTAATAGGATATCAGCCCCAGCATTTT
d_call: TRBD1
j_call: TRBJ1-5
v_call: TRBV7-2
clone_size: NA

cdr3_aa: CASSLPLAGGDTQYF
cdr3_nt: TGCGCCAGCAGCTTGCCACTAGCGGGAGGAGATACGCAGTATTTT
d_call: TRBD2
j_call: TRBJ2-3
v_call: TRBV5-1
clone_size: NA

cdr3_aa: CASSHSSGGNEQFF
cdr3_nt: TGTGCCAGCAGCCATTCCTCGGGGGGGAATGAGCAGTTCTTC
d_call: TRBD2
j_call: TRBJ2-1
v_call: TRBV4-2
clone_size: NA

cdr3_aa: CASSEQGAGTEAFF
cdr3_nt: TGTGCCAGCTCAGAACAGGGGGCAGGCACTGAAGCTTTCTTT
d_call: TRBD1
j_call: TRBJ1-1
v_call: TRBV18
clone_size: once

cdr3_aa: CASSSQGATGELFF
cdr3_nt: TGCGCCAGCAGCTCACAGGGGGCTACCGGGGAGCTGTTTTTT
d_call: TRBD1
j_call: TRBJ2-2
v_call: TRBV5-1
clone_size: NA

cdr3_aa: CAWSPTGLNEKLFF
cdr3_nt: TGTGCCTGGAGTCCGACAGGCCTTAATGAAAAACTGTTTTTT
d_call: NA
j_call: TRBJ1-4
v_call: TRBV30
clone_size: NA

cdr3_aa: CASSLHGGPNTGELFF
cdr3_nt: TGTGCCAGCAGCCTTCACGGCGGGCCGAACACCGGGGAGCTGTTTTTT
d_call: NA
j_call: TRBJ2-2
v_call: TRBV28
clone_size: NA

cdr3_aa: CASSPRGGHTDTQYF
cdr3_nt: TGTGCCAGCAGCCCCCGGGGGGGGCACACAGATACGCAGTATTTT
d_call: TRBD2
j_call: TRBJ2-3
v_call: TRBV9
clone_size: few

cdr3_aa: CASSLIRGAYNEQFF
cdr3_nt: TGTGCCAGCAGCTTAATCCGGGGGGCCTACAATGAGCAGTTCTTC
d_call: TRBD2
j_call: TRBJ2-1
v_call: TRBV7-9
clone_size: NA

cdr3_aa: CASSLDTYGYTF
cdr3_nt: TGTGCCAGCAGCTTGGACACCTATGGCTACACCTTC
d_call: NA
j_call: TRBJ1-2
v_call: TRBV5-5
clone_size: NA

cdr3_aa: CASSLWDSGEQYF
cdr3_nt: TGTGCCAGCAGCTTATGGGACAGCGGCGAGCAGTACTTC
d_call: TRBD1
j_call: TRBJ2-7
v_call: TRBV5-6
clone_size: NA

cdr3_aa: CASSAPGAKGDTQYF
cdr3_nt: TGTGCCAGCAGTGCCCCAGGGGCCAAAGGGGATACGCAGTATTTT
d_call: NA
j_call: TRBJ2-3
v_call: TRBV25-1
clone_size: NA

cdr3_aa: CASRIQGAVGYTF
cdr3_nt: TGTGCCAGCAGGATTCAGGGGGCAGTTGGCTACACCTTC
d_call: TRBD1
j_call: TRBJ1-2
v_call: TRBV4-2
clone_size: NA

cdr3_aa: CASSPPGLASYNEQFF
cdr3_nt: TGTGCCAGCAGCCCTCCGGGACTAGCGTCCTACAATGAGCAGTTCTTC
d_call: TRBD2
j_call: TRBJ2-1
v_call: TRBV11-1
clone_size: NA

cdr3_aa: CASSLRTGGYYNEQFF
cdr3_nt: TGTGCCAGCAGCTTGCGGACAGGGGGCTACTACAATGAGCAGTTCTTC
d_call: TRBD1
j_call: TRBJ2-1
v_call: TRBV7-9
clone_size: NA

cdr3_aa: CASSFRSQSSSGGYTF
cdr3_nt: TGTGCCAGCAGCTTCCGGTCACAGTCTTCGAGTGGCGGCTACACCTTC
d_call: NA
j_call: TRBJ1-2
v_call: TRBV5-6
clone_size: few